The 19 T cell receptor beta chains in this list originate from one sample, sequenced in a study of OX40 agonist ivuxolimab in advanced cancers. Generated by immunoSEQ multiplex PCR, the TCRdb table keeps only in-frame clones and is missing some. The sample holds about 83,000 clones, under 95% seen once. Specimen: CD4+ or CD8+ T cells sorted from blood, collected in a trial of the OX40 agonist ivuxolimab. Receptors originate from an adult with an advanced solid tumor such as melanoma, head and neck, liver or kidney cancer.

This chain links TRBV27 with TRBJ2-1, with TRBD2 identical over 10 bases. Trimming cost V 8 bases and J 7 bases; bases outside gene matches: 14. The CDR3 has 16 residues. Germline V lookup: CDR1 MNHEY, CDR2 SMNVEV (reference sequence). CDR3 nucleotide sequence: TGTGCCAGCGAACCTGTGACTAGCGGGCGTTTGAATGAGCAGTTCTTC. Its protein is CASEPVTSGRLNEQFF.

The chain uses TRBV25-1 and TRBJ2-5; 8 bases map to TRBD1. Germline V lookup: CDR1 MGHDK, CDR2 SYGVNS. This CDR3 region has 16 residues. The trim removed 4 bases at V and 5 bases at J, leaving 12 bases unmatched. This chain's CDR3 is CASSGLIWTGLETQYF. CDR3 nucleotide sequence: TGTGCCAGCAGTGGGCTTATTTGGACAGGGTTGGAGACCCAGTACTTC.

The V call is TRBV12-5, the J call TRBJ2-1, with D unclear. V dropped 4 bases and J dropped 0 bases, with 7 bases sitting between them. Germline V lookup: CDR1 LGHNT, CDR2 FRNRAP. This CDR3 comprises 14 residues. CDR3 amino acids: CASGYGRSYNEQFF. CDR3 in DNA: TGTGCTAGTGGTTATGGCCGCTCCTACAATGAGCAGTTCTTC.

This clone was seen only once. This chain links TRBV27 with TRBJ2-1; no clear D gene. Germline lookup yields CDR1 MNHEY and CDR2 SMNVEV (reference sequence). Trimming left V 7 bases short and J 10 bases short, with 11 bases between. CDR3 length: 11 residues. In DNA form, the CDR3 reads TGTGCCAGCATATTAGGAAGGGAGCAGTTCTTC. It encodes CASILGREQFF.

As to this clone: The junction departs from the called germline gene at one end, perhaps through a read error. This chain joins TRBV4-1 and TRBJ1-2; TRBD1 might be the D (5 bases). Germline values: CDR1 MGHRA, CDR2 YSYEKL. This CDR3 region has 11 residues. CDR3 DNA: TGCGCCAGCAGCCAAGAGGTCAGGGTTTACTTC. Translated: CASSQEVRVYF.

This clone has only a few counts. The chain has TRBV10-3 and TRBJ1-5; 7 nucleotides line up with TRBD1. CDR3 length: 16 amino acids. Per the germline V gene, CDR1 is ENHRY and CDR2 is SYGVKD. V lost 3 bases, J lost 3 bases, and 8 bases stayed unmatched. The CDR3 spells CAISELGQGDNQPQHF. The CDR3 DNA is TGTGCCATCAGTGAATTAGGGCAGGGGGACAATCAGCCCCAGCATTTT.

This chain joins TRBV29-1 and TRBJ2-5; D remains unclear. The CDR3 has 15 amino acids. Between the trimmed V and J ends, which lost 4 bases and 7 bases, there was a span of 22 bases. Germline V lookup: CDR1 SQVTM, CDR2 ANQGSEA. The CDR3 spells CSVVVSLPRVGTQYF. DNA of the CDR3: TGCAGCGTTGTAGTGTCATTGCCGCGTGTAGGGACCCAGTACTTC.

The rearrangement uses TRBV19 and TRBJ1-6; D gene unclear. The V and J ends lost 2 bases and 14 bases respectively, with 13 bases between them. The length of the CDR3 is 13 residues. Germline CDR1 is LNHDA and CDR2 is SQIVND (reference sequence). CDR3 coding DNA: TGTGCCAGTAGTATATCTTCAGGTGGGGCCCTCCACTTT. This encodes CASSISSGGALHF.

In the case of this clone: Other DNA sequences in this sample translate to the same CDR3. The rearrangement links TRBV28 to TRBJ2-7; the match to TRBD2 covers 11 bases. Looked up from germline, CDR1 is MDHEN and CDR2 is SYDVKM. This CDR3 spans 14 amino acids. V was clipped by 5 bases and J by 1 base; unmatched bases: 1. The CDR3 nucleotides read TGTGCCAGCAGTCTAGCGGGGGGTTCCTACGAGCAGTACTTC. The encoded protein is CASSLAGGSYEQYF.

The genes are TRBV27 and TRBJ2-4, with D perhaps given as TRBD1 or TRBD2 (5 bases each). The CDR3 sequence is 15 residues long. V lost 6 bases to trimming and J lost 6 bases, with 18 bases between them. Germline values: CDR1 MNHEY, CDR2 SMNVEV (reference sequence). The CDR3 nucleotides are TGTGCCAGCAGCGCGAGCGACCACGGGGCAAACATTCAGTACTTC. Translation: CASSASDHGANIQYF.

Of note for this clone: The same CDR3 can be traced to other DNA sequences in this sample. The chain combines TRBV6-5 with TRBJ1-2; TRBD1 matches at 8 bases. The V segment lost 5 bases and the J segment 7 bases; nucleotides outside the gene matches: 3. The CDR3 spans 12 residues. Germline V gives CDR1 MNHEY, CDR2 SVGAGI. CDR3 bases: TGTGCCAGCAGTCCGCAGGGGGCTGGCTACACCTTC. Its protein product is CASSPQGAGYTF.

The CDR3 protein is CASSLALTGTLTDTQYF. Written as DNA, the CDR3 is TGTGCCAGCAGCTTAGCCCTGACAGGGACGCTAACAGATACGCAGTATTTT. The chain uses TRBV11-3 and TRBJ2-3; 7 positions agree with TRBD1. CDR1 SGHNT and CDR2 YENEEA come from the germline V gene. The trim removed 1 base at V and 3 bases at J, leaving 10 bases unmatched. This CDR3 comprises 17 residues.

Points on this clone: Mismatch with germline at one junction end may stem from a read error. The sample carries other DNA sequences with the same CDR3. This sequence joins TRBV6-5 and TRBJ1-1, with TRBD1 identical over 7 bases. This CDR3 is 13 amino acids long. Germline CDR1 MNHEY, CDR2 SVGAGI. In DNA form, the CDR3 reads TGTGCCAGCAGCTACTCAGGGGGCACTGAAGCTTTCTTT. Translation: CASSYSGGTEAFF.

The rearrangement joins TRBV30 to TRBJ1-5, with a weak D call TRBD1 (6 bases). Germline lookup yields CDR1 GTSNPN and CDR2 SVGIG (reference sequence). CDR3 length: 14 amino acids. V lost 5 bases and J lost 2, with 13 bases in between. The CDR3 spells CAWAGGLGNQPQHF. CDR3 sequence (DNA): TGTGCCTGGGCCGGGGGCTTAGGCAATCAGCCCCAGCATTTT.

CDR3 residues: CATDLGNTIYF. The CDR3 coding sequence is TGTGCCACCGATCTTGGAAACACCATATATTTT. The chain recombines TRBV25-1 with TRBJ1-3; D remains ambiguous. The germline gives CDR1 MGHDK, CDR2 SYGVNS. Trimming removed 10 bases at V and 3 bases at J, with 7 bases between. The CDR3 length is 11 residues. Filled out from reference TRBV25-1 and TRBJ1-3, the complete variable domain reads EADIYQTPRYLVIGTGKKITLECSQTMGHDKMYWYQQDPGMELHLIHYSYGVNSTEKGDLSSESTVSRIRTEHFPLTLESARPSHTSQYLCATDLGNTIYFGEGSWLTVV.

This chain uses TRBV2 with TRBJ1-2; D may be TRBD1 (5 bases). CDR3 length: 16 amino acids. The ends were cut back, 4 bases at V and 3 bases at J, with 18 bases in the middle. Germline V gives CDR1 SNHLY, CDR2 FYNNEI. The CDR3 spells CASSAGRGLSHYGYTF. The CDR3 DNA reads TGTGCCAGCAGTGCCGGAAGGGGCCTTTCCCACTATGGCTACACCTTC.

The J gene is TRBJ2-3, the V gene TRBV6-5; D is perhaps TRBD2 (6 bases). V was shortened by 6 bases and J by 0 bases, with 13 bases between the two germline ends. The CDR3 covers 15 residues. CDR1 is MNHEY and CDR2 is SVGAGI in the germline V gene. The CDR3 nucleotides read TGTGCCAGCAGCACTGCGGGGTCTAGCACAGATACGCAGTATTTT. As protein: CASSTAGSSTDTQYF.

This chain joins TRBV7-8 and TRBJ1-2; D is possibly TRBD1 (5 bases). CDR3 length equals 14 residues. CDR1 and CDR2 from the germline V gene are SGHVS and FQNEAQ. V lost 1 base, J lost 7 bases, and 13 bases lay in between. CDR3 coding DNA: TGTGCCAGCAGCTTAGGGGGAGCTGGGGGTGGCTACACCTTC. Its translation is CASSLGGAGGGYTF.

The chain recombines TRBV6-5 with TRBJ2-1, with 9 bases fitting TRBD2. CDR1 and CDR2 (germline): MNHEY, SVGAGI. V dropped 5 bases and J dropped 9; count of bases not matched to a gene: 11. There are 15 residues in the CDR3. The DNA of the CDR3 is TGTGCCAGCAGTGGAGGGCGGGAGGGCCATGGTGAGCAGTTCTTC. Translating it yields CASSGGREGHGEQFF.